Below are 8 T cell receptor beta chains sequenced from a single sample in a study of OX40 agonist ivuxolimab in advanced cancers. Repertoires were generated with immunoSEQ multiplex PCR, while TCRdb's copy carries only in-frame clones and drops some. The repertoire consists of approximately 43,000 clones, with roughly nine tenths occurring once and the leading ten covering around 0.63%. The sample consisted of CD4+ or CD8+ T cells sorted from blood, taken in a trial of the OX40 agonist ivuxolimab. Receptor source: an adult with an advanced solid tumor such as melanoma, head and neck, liver or kidney cancer.

The gene calls are TRBV5-1 and TRBJ2-5, with 7 positions matching TRBD2. The J segment lost 0 bases and the V segment lost 6 bases, leaving 14 bases of the junction unmatched. CDR1 is SGHRS, CDR2 YFSETQ, per germline. The CDR3 extends over 17 amino acids. The CDR3 region has the DNA TGCGCCAGCATCAAGGAACCGGGACTACCGTACCAAGAGACCCAGTACTTC. Translation gives CASIKEPGLPYQETQYF.

V usage is TRBV7-9 and J usage is TRBJ1-6; the match to TRBD1 covers 7 bases. Trimming took 2 bases from V and 10 from J; bases not matched to a gene: 8. Germline assignment: CDR1 SEHNR and CDR2 FQNEAQ (reference sequence). CDR3 length: 15 amino acids. This CDR3 reads CASSLKGAQGSPLHF. CDR3 nucleotides: TGTGCCAGCAGCTTAAAGGGGGCGCAAGGCTCACCCCTCCACTTT.

The V and J genes are TRBV6-5 and TRBJ1-1, with D perhaps TRBD1 (5 bases). CDR3 length equals 15 residues. Per germline, CDR1 MNHEY and CDR2 SVGAGI. Deletions cut 5 bases from V and 4 bases from J, with 17 bases between. CDR3 residues: CASSPYGTKGTEAFF. For the CDR3, the DNA is TGTGCCAGCAGTCCCTATGGGACTAAGGGCACTGAAGCTTTCTTT.

This chain joins TRBV7-6 and TRBJ2-2, with TRBD2 matching over 9 bases. After removal of 5 bases from V and 4 bases from J, the junction contained 11 bases not matched to a gene. The CDR3 has 17 residues. Germline V lookup: CDR1 SGHVS, CDR2 FNYEAQ. The DNA of the CDR3 is TGTGCCAGCAGCCCCGGCGGGGGGGCCGTTTCCACCGGGGAGCTGTTTTTT. Translating gives CASSPGGGAVSTGELFF.

The chain couples TRBV9 to TRBJ2-2; TRBD1 or TRBD2 may be the D gene (5 bases each). Deletions cut 4 bases from V and 3 bases from J, with 13 bases between. The germline CDR1 and CDR2 sequences are SGDLS and YYNGEE. There are 15 residues in the CDR3. The CDR3 reads CASSPSGGHTGELFF. For the CDR3, the DNA is TGTGCCAGCAGCCCCTCTGGGGGTCACACCGGGGAGCTGTTTTTT. Full variable domain (remainder filled in from reference TRBV9 and TRBJ2-2): DSGVTQTPKHLITATGQRVTLRCSPRSGDLSVYWYQQSLDQGLQFLIQYYNGEERAKGNILERFSAQQFPDLHSELNLSSLELGDSALYFCASSPSGGHTGELFFGEGSRLTVL.

The chain joins TRBV19 to TRBJ1-3, with 8 nucleotides matching TRBD1. Unmatched junction bases numbered 5, after V lost 4 bases and J lost 0 bases. The CDR3 is 16 amino acids. CDR1 and CDR2 (germline): LNHDA, SQIVND (reference sequence). Here the CDR3 DNA reads TGTGCCAGTAGTACCCCAGGGGGCCCCTCTGGAAACACCATATATTTT. Its translation is CASSTPGGPSGNTIYF.

The chain has TRBV5-1 and TRBJ1-1, with TRBD1 identical over 8 bases. Germline CDR1 reads SGHRS; CDR2 reads YFSETQ. V was pared by 4 bases and J by 7 bases, with 6 bases of the junction left unmatched. This CDR3 is built from 13 residues. CDR3 nucleotide sequence: TGCGCCAGCAGCGCGGACAGGGCCGTTGAAGCTTTCTTT. Its translation is CASSADRAVEAFF.

J is TRBJ2-3 and V is TRBV11-2, with D tentatively TRBD1 or TRBD2 (6 bases each). The CDR3 runs 16 residues. V lost 5 bases and J lost 0, with 15 bases in between. Germline loops: CDR1 SGHAT, CDR2 FQNNGV. CDR3 sequence: CASSPLGGGSTDTQYF. CDR3 bases: TGTGCCAGCAGCCCATTGGGGGGCGGTAGCACAGATACGCAGTATTTT. Full variable domain (outside the CDR3, taken from reference TRBV11-2 and TRBJ2-3): EAGVAQSPRYKIIEKRQSVAFWCNPISGHATLYWYQQILGQGPKLLIQFQNNGVVDDSQLPKDRFSAERLKGVDSTLKIQPAKLEDSAVYLCASSPLGGGSTDTQYFGPGTRLTVL.